The clone carrying this T cell receptor (beta chain) was detected ten times or more. Its antigen is not identified. The sample comes from a study of T-cell memory formation after mild COVID-19. Study-level background: Among the donors, TCR clusters were largely specific to each donor. Overall study results and limits: Still unconfirmed is whether the second-wave clones peaking on day 37 recognized SARS-CoV-2. From day 15 to 85, contracting clones were balanced between CD4 and CD8, whereas later expanders leaned toward CD4+.

TCR alpha and TCR beta cDNA libraries with sample barcodes and UMIs came from 5'RACE using constant-segment primers. TCRdb used MiXCR to reprocess the 5' RACE reads, holding one entry per CDR3 protein. This table has 450,000 to 650,000 distinct CDR3 sequences, about a fifth appearing once. Sequences were obtained from PBMCs or a T cell subset sorted from them (not recorded which). The TCR was taken from an adult woman who had mild COVID-19 (a few samples of this study predate the infection). Cell type and time point are not known.

The chain's CDR3 is CASSFGTSGNEQFF. For the CDR3, the DNA is TGTGCCAGCAGCTTCGGGACTAGCGGCAATGAGCAGTTCTTC. The genes are TRBV7-6 and TRBJ2-1; TRBD2 matches 11 bases. The V and J ends lost 3 bases and 6 bases, in that order; junction bases with no gene match: 1. The CDR3 totals 14 residues. CDR1 and CDR2 (germline): SGHVS, FNYEAQ.